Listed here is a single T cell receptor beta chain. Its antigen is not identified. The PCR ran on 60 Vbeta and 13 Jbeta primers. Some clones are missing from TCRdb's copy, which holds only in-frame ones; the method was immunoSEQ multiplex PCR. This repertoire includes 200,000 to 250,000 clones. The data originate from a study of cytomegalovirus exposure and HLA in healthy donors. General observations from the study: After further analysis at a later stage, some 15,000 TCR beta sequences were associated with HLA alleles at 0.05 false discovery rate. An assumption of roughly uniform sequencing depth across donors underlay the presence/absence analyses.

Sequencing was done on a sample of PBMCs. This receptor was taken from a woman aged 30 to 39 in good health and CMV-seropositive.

The CDR3 bases are TGTGCCAGCAGTTTATACGGGACAGGGGGCTTGAACACTGAAGCTTTCTTT. Encoded protein: CASSLYGTGGLNTEAFF. The rearrangement links TRBV27 to TRBJ1-1, with 12 bases that match TRBD1. V shed 1 base and J 0 bases; nucleotides not matched to a gene: 3. CDR1 is MNHEY, CDR2 SMNVEV, per germline (reference sequence). CDR3 size: 17 residues.